This TCR beta chain was captured by sequencing in a study of blood T cell repertoires in COVID-19. The overall study: Samples came from the United States, Italy and Spain, spanning acute and convalescent COVID-19.

Everyone who took part was about 18 to 90 years old, and they came from some 23 US areas. The germline gives CDR1 SGHRS, CDR2 YFSETQ. With 1 base removed from V and 0 bases from J, the gap between germline ends came to 8 bases. CDR3 size: 15 residues. Only in-frame clones appear in the TCRdb table, and some are missing; sequencing was by immunoSEQ multiplex PCR. This table has around 240,000 clones, approximately 85% appearing once. The source is a woman aged 50 to 60 who had recovered from COVID-19. The sequencing sample was made of PBMCs or T cells enriched from blood (not recorded which). The rearrangement links TRBV5-1 to TRBJ1-3; D is unresolved. CDR3 nucleotide sequence: TGCGCCAGCAGCTTGTTACAGAACTCTGGAAACACCATATATTTT. Translation gives CASSLLQNSGNTIYF.